This T cell receptor beta chain was identified during a study of blood T cells in healthy people across ages. Across the study: When template switching was applied, about one barcoded beta molecule was captured per two T cells.

The CDR3 runs 13 residues. V was pared by 5 bases and J by 3 bases, with 6 bases of the junction left unmatched. In germline, CDR1 is GTSNPN, CDR2 SVGIG (reference sequence). Whole-study findings and limits: Possibly, changes in expanded clonotypes were confounded because donor CMV status was unknown. Samples with more naive T cells showed higher observed beta diversity.

Points on this clonotype: Its specificity is not known.

Primers used in a second PCR of roughly 7 to 11 cycles were a sample-barcoded 5' primer and a J-beta primer mix. Each cDNA molecule, via a template-switch adaptor with 12 random nucleotides, was tagged. MiXCR, applied by TCRdb to the 5' RACE reads, yields one record per CDR3 protein. Among around 800,000 distinct CDR3 sequences, under 45% were seen once, and the ten largest hold under 20%. This clonotype originated in a man between 60 and 70 years old in good health. V and J are TRBV30 and TRBJ1-1, with TRBD1 matching over 7 bases. Sequenced: blood. DNA for the CDR3: TGTGCCTGGGAAACAGGGGATGACACTGAAGCTTTCTTT. Translation gives CAWETGDDTEAFF.